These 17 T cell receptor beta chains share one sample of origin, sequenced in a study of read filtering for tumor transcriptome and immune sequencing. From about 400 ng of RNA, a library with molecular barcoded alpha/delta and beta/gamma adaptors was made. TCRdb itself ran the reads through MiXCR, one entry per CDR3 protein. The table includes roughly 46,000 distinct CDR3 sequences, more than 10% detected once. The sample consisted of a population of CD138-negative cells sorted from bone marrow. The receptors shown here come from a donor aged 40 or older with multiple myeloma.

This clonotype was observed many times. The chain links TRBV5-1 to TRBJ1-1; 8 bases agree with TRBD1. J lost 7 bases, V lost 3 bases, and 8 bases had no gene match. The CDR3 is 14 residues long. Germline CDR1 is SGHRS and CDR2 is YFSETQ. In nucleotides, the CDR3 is TGCGCCAGCAGCTACTCGGACAGGGCTGATGAAGCTTTCTTT. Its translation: CASSYSDRADEAFF.

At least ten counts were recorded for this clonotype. The CDR3 sequence: CSANGANYEQYF. CDR3 DNA sequence: TGCAGTGCTAACGGGGCCAACTACGAGCAGTACTTC. The chain recombines TRBV20-1 with TRBJ2-7; TRBD1 or TRBD2 may be the D gene (5 bases each). The germline V gene encodes CDR1 DFQATT and CDR2 SNEGSKA (reference sequence). The CDR3 contains 12 residues. Deletions cut 4 bases from V and 3 bases from J, with 10 bases between.

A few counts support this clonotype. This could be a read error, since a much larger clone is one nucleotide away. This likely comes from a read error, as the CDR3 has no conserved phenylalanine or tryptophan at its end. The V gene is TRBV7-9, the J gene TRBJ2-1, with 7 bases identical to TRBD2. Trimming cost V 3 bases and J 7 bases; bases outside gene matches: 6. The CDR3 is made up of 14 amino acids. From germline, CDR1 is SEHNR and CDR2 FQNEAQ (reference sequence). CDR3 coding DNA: TGTGCCAGCAGCTTTTTAGCGGGTGTAAATGAGCAGTTCTTA. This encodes CASSFLAGVNEQFL.

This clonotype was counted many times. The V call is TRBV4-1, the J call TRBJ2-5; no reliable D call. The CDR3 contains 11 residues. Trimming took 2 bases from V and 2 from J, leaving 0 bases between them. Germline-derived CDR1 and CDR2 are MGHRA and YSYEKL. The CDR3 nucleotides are TGCGCCAGCAGCCAACAAGAGACCCAGTACTTC. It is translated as CASSQQETQYF.

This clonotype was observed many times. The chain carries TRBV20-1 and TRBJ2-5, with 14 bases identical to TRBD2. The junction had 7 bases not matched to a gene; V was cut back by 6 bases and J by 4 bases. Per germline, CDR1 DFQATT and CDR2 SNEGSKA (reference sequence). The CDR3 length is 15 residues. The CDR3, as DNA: TGCAGTGCGGGGACTAGCGGGAGTTTGGGAGAGACCCAGTACTTC. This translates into CSAGTSGSLGETQYF.

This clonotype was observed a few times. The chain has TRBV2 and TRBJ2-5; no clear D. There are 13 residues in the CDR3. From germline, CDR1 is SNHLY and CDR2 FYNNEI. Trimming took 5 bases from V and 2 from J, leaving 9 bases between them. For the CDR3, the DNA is TGTGCCAGCAGTTATAACCGACAAGAGACCCAGTACTTC. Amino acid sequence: CASSYNRQETQYF.

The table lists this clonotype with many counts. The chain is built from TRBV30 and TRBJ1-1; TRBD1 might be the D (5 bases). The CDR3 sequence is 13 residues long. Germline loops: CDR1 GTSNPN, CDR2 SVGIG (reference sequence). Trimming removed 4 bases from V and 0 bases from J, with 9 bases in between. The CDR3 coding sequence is TGTGCCTGGACCCGACAGTTGAACACTGAAGCTTTCTTT. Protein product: CAWTRQLNTEAFF.

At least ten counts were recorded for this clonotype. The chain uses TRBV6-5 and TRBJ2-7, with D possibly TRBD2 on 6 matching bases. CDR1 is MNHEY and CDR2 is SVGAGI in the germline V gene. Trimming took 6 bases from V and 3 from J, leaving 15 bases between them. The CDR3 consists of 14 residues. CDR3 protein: CASRRDFPNYEQYF. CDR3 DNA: TGTGCCAGCAGAAGGGACTTCCCAAACTACGAGCAGTACTTC.

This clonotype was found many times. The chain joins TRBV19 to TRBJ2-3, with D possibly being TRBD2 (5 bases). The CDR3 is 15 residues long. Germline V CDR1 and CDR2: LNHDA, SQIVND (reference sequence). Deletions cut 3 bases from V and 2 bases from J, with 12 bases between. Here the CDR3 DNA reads TGTGCCAGTAGTATCTCCGCGGGTGCCACAGATACGCAGTATTTT. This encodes CASSISAGATDTQYF.

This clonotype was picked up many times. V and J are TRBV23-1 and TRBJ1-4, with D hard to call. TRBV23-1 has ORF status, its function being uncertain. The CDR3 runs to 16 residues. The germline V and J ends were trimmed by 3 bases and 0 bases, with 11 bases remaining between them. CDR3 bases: TGCGCCAGCAGTCAGTCTGGGGATGCAACTAATGAAAAACTGTTTTTT. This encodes CASSQSGDATNEKLFF.

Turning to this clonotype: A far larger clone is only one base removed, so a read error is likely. DNA for the CDR3: TGTGCCAGCAGCCTCACAGGGCGGACTGAAGCTTTCTTT. This codes for CASSLTGRTEAFF. This chain links TRBV11-3 with TRBJ1-1; D is perhaps TRBD1 (6 bases). The germline CDR1 and CDR2 sequences are SGHNT and YENEEA. This CDR3 contains 13 residues. The V end lost 5 bases, the J end lost 5 bases, and 12 bases lay between the germline ends.

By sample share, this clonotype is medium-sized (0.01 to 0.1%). DNA for the CDR3: TGCAGTGCAAAACAGGGGGCCGTCCATGAGCAGTTCTTC. It translates to CSAKQGAVHEQFF. The chain combines TRBV20-1 with TRBJ2-1, with 9 bases matching TRBD1. Germline CDR1 is DFQATT and CDR2 is SNEGSKA (reference sequence). The CDR3 covers 13 residues. V was clipped by 6 bases and J by 8 bases; unmatched bases: 8.

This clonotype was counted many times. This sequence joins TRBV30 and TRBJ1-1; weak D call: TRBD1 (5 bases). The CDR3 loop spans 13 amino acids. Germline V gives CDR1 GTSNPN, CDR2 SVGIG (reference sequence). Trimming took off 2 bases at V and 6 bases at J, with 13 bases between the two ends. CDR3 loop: CAWSNRGDSEAFF. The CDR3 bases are TGTGCCTGGAGTAACCGTGGGGACTCTGAAGCTTTCTTT.

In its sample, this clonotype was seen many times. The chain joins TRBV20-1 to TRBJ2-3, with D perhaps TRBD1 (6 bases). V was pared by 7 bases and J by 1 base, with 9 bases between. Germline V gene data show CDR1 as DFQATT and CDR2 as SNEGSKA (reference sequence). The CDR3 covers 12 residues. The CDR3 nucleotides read TGCAGTGTAGGGGGAGGCACAGATACGCAGTATTTT. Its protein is CSVGGGTDTQYF.

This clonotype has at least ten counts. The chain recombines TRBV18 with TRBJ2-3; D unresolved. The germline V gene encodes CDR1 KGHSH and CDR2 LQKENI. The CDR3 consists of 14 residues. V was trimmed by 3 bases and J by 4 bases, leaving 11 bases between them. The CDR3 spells CASSPGYGADTQYF. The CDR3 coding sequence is TGTGCCAGCTCACCGGGATACGGAGCAGATACGCAGTATTTT.

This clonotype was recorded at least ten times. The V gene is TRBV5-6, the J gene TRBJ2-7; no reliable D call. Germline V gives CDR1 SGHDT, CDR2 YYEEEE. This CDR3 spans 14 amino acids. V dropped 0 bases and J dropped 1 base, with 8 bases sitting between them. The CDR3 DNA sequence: TGTGCCAGCAGCTTGGATCAGATTTCCTACGAGCAGTACTTC. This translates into CASSLDQISYEQYF.

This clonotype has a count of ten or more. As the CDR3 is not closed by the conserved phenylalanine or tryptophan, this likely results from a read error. The CDR3 here is CASSFASYNEQFL. The CDR3 DNA follows: TGTGCCAGCAGCTTTGCCTCCTACAATGAGCAGTTCCTC. V usage is TRBV7-2 and J usage is TRBJ2-1; the D is unclear. V lost 3 bases and J 0 bases, leaving 3 bases between the germline ends. The CDR3 runs 13 residues. Per the germline V gene, CDR1 is SGHTA and CDR2 is FQGNSA.